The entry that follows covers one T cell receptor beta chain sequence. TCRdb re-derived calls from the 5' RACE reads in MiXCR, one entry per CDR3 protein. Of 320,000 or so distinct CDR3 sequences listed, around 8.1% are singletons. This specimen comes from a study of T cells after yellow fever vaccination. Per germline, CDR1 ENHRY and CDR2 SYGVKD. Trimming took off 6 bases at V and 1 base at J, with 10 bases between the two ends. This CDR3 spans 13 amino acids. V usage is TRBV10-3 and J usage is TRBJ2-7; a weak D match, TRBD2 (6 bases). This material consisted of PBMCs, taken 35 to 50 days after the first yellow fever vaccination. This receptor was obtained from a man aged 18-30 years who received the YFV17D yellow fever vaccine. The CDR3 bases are TGTGCCATCAGCCTGGGACTTTCCTACGAGCAGTACGTC. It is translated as CAISLGLSYEQYV.